This T cell receptor beta chain was retrieved from a study of control samples from healthy donors and cancer patients. The CDR3 is 18 amino acids. The ends lost 5 bases at V and 6 bases at J; junction bases unmatched: 10. Germline CDR1 and CDR2: SGHTA and FQGNSA. Using immunoSEQ multiplex PCR, the repertoire was profiled, and TCRdb retains in-frame clones only, with some absent. The repertoire has around 70,000 clones, about 90% of them found once; the top ten carry around 2.3%. The sample consisted of PBMCs. The TCR originated in a woman aged 50 to 60 with head and neck cancer. The chain uses TRBV7-2 and TRBJ2-1; TRBD2 agrees at 16 bases. The CDR3 loop is CASSTGTSGGAFFNEQFF. The CDR3 nucleotides are TGTGCCAGCAGCACCGGGACTAGCGGGGGGGCCTTCTTCAATGAGCAGTTCTTC.